Each of the 14 T cell receptor beta chains below was sequenced from the same sample in a study of blood T cell repertoires in COVID-19. Assay used: immunoSEQ multiplex PCR; TCRdb lists only in-frame clones, some missing. The sample holds 240,000 or so clones, approximately 83% seen once. Sequenced input: peripheral blood. The receptors stem from a man aged 25-40 years who had recovered from COVID-19.

The chain uses TRBV19 and TRBJ2-6; 11 bases line up with TRBD1. The CDR3 sequence is 19 residues long. Trimming took 8 bases from V and 3 from J; bases not matched to a gene: 15. Germline loops: CDR1 LNHDA, CDR2 SQIVND (reference sequence). CDR3 in amino acids: CASAPRWDRGSRGANVLTF. CDR3 nucleotides: TGTGCCAGTGCGCCAAGATGGGACAGGGGGAGTCGTGGGGCCAACGTCCTGACTTTC.

The V gene is TRBV7-6, the J gene TRBJ2-6; the match to TRBD1 covers 10 bases. In germline, CDR1 is SGHVS, CDR2 FNYEAQ. The CDR3 length is 16 residues. V trimming: 5 bases; J trimming: 2 bases; junction bases outside the gene matches: 3. In nucleotides, the CDR3 is TGTGCCAGCAGCCCGACAGGGGGCACTGGGGCCAACGTCCTGACTTTC. Translated: CASSPTGGTGANVLTF.

This chain uses TRBV4-1 with TRBJ2-4, with D perhaps matching TRBD1 (5 bases). Germline assignment: CDR1 MGHRA and CDR2 YSYEKL. This CDR3 region has 19 residues. Trimming removed 3 bases from V and 3 bases from J, with 24 bases in between. CDR3 nucleotide sequence: TGCGCCAGCAGCCATCCCAGTGGGCTCGAACCTCAGGGCAAAAACATTCAGTACTTC. Its protein is CASSHPSGLEPQGKNIQYF.

The chain employs TRBV28 and TRBJ1-5; 8 bases are a match to TRBD1. V was clipped by 6 bases and J by 7 bases; unmatched bases: 11. The CDR3 is made up of 15 amino acids. Germline V CDR1 and CDR2: MDHEN, SYDVKM. Written as DNA, the CDR3 is TGTGCCAGCAGAATGTCAGGGGGCGCCTCCCAGCCCCAGCATTTT. Its translation is CASRMSGGASQPQHF. Based on the CDR3 plus reference TRBV28 and TRBJ1-5, the full variable domain is DVKVTQSSRYLVKRTGEKVFLECVQDMDHENMFWYRQDPGLGLRLIYFSYDVKMKEKGDIPEGYSVSREKKERFSLILESASTNQTSMYLCASRMSGGASQPQHFGDGTRLSIL.

A word on this clone: One junction end does not reproduce the germline sequence, and a read error may be involved. The CDR3 is CASSQERRLAGGVDF. Here the CDR3 DNA reads TGTGCCAGCAGCCAAGAACGACGACTAGCGGGGGGGGTAGATTTT. V usage is TRBV2 and J usage is TRBJ2-3, with 14 bases that match TRBD2. Germline V lookup: CDR1 SNHLY, CDR2 FYNNEI. This CDR3 contains 15 residues. Drawing the rest from reference TRBV2 and TRBJ2-3, the complete variable domain is EPEVTQTPSHQVTQMGQEVILRCVPISNHLYFYWYRQILGQKVEFLVSFYNNEISEKSEIFDDQFSVERPDGSNFTLKIRSTKLEDSAMYFCASSQERRLAGGVDFGPGTRLTVL.

The chain combines TRBV5-1 with TRBJ2-2; D perhaps matches TRBD1 (6 bases). Looked up from germline, CDR1 is SGHRS and CDR2 is YFSETQ. The CDR3 extends over 14 amino acids. The V end was cut by 3 bases, the J end by 4 bases, with 10 bases between. CDR3 sequence reads: CASSSGTSTGELFF. The CDR3 DNA sequence: TGCGCCAGCAGCTCCGGGACAAGCACCGGGGAGCTGTTTTTT. Supplemented by reference TRBV5-1 and TRBJ2-2, the full variable domain reads KAGVTQTPRYLIKTRGQQVTLSCSPISGHRSVSWYQQTPGQGLQFLFEYFSETQRNKGNFPGRFSGRQFSNSRSEMNVSTLELGDSALYLCASSSGTSTGELFFGEGSRLTVL.

There are a few counts of this clone. The chain joins TRBV11-2 to TRBJ2-7; 9 positions match TRBD1. There are 12 residues in the CDR3. V trimming: 5 bases; J trimming: 7 bases; junction bases outside the gene matches: 3. Germline assignment: CDR1 SGHAT and CDR2 FQNNGV. CDR3 residues: CASSRTGDEQYV. For the CDR3, the DNA is TGTGCCAGCAGCCGGACAGGGGATGAGCAGTACGTC.

The genes are TRBV5-4 and TRBJ2-1; 10 nucleotides line up with TRBD2. Germline V lookup: CDR1 SGHNT, CDR2 YYREEE (reference sequence). Trimming removed 4 bases from V and 7 bases from J; junction bases left unmatched: 8. The CDR3 totals 15 residues. The CDR3 protein is CASSGSGGAPNEQFF. In DNA form, the CDR3 reads TGTGCCAGCAGCGGAAGCGGGGGGGCCCCTAATGAGCAGTTCTTC.

The chain couples TRBV7-2 to TRBJ2-7; D is undetermined. CDR1 and CDR2 (germline): SGHTA, FQGNSA. V was clipped by 5 bases and J by 3 bases, with 11 bases between them. The CDR3 has 13 residues. CDR3 amino acids: CASSAYIDYEQYF. The DNA for the CDR3 is TGTGCCAGCAGCGCTTACATTGACTACGAGCAGTACTTC. Looking up the rest from reference TRBV7-2 and TRBJ2-7 gives the full variable domain: GAGVSQSPSNKVTEKGKDVELRCDPISGHTALYWYRQSLGQGLEFLIYFQGNSAPDKSGLPSDRFSAERTGGSVSTLTIQRTQQEDSAVYLCASSAYIDYEQYFGPGTRLTVT.

The CDR3 region is CASSPPGQVHEQYF. The CDR3 DNA is TGTGCCAGCAGCCCACCCGGACAGGTCCACGAGCAGTACTTC. J is TRBJ2-7 and V is TRBV7-2; 7 positions agree with TRBD1. This CDR3 contains 14 residues. With V trimmed by 5 bases and J by 5 bases, 9 bases remained unmatched. Germline CDR1 reads SGHTA; CDR2 reads FQGNSA.

The genes are TRBV5-1 and TRBJ2-3; a weak D match, TRBD2 (6 bases). CDR3 size: 16 residues. Germline V gene data show CDR1 as SGHRS and CDR2 as YFSETQ. Trimming stripped 4 bases from V and 2 bases from J, with 17 bases between. The CDR3 bases are TGCGCCAGCAGCGCCGGGGGAATCGGGCCCACAGATACGCAGTATTTT. Translation gives CASSAGGIGPTDTQYF.

The gene calls are TRBV12-3 or TRBV12-4 and TRBJ2-3; no firm D call. The V end was cut by 2 bases, the J end by 4 bases, with 4 bases between. The CDR3 loop spans 12 amino acids. The CDR3 protein is CASSLLSDTQYF. CDR3 nucleotide sequence: TGTGCCAGCAGTTTACTTTCAGATACGCAGTATTTT.

J is TRBJ1-4 and V is TRBV12-2. TRBV12-2 is labeled a pseudogene. The CDR3 totals 14 residues. The CDR3 sequence: CASRPEGSNEKLFF. The CDR3 DNA follows: TGTGCAAGTCGCCCAGAGGGCTCTAATGAAAAACTGTTTTTT.

V gene TRBV9 combines with J gene TRBJ2-7; D ambiguous. The V gene lost 0 bases and the J gene lost 2 bases, with 15 bases spanning the gap. CDR3 length equals 16 residues. The germline CDR1 and CDR2 sequences are SGDLS and YYNGEE. CDR3 DNA: TGTGCCAGCAGCGTAGTGGAGAGTCCTTTACCCTACGAGCAGTACTTC. Residues: CASSVVESPLPYEQYF.